This entry is about one T cell receptor (beta chain). Its antigen remains unidentified. One junction end disagrees with the germline gene, perhaps due to a read error. The CDR3 has 15 residues. CDR1 and CDR2 (germline): SNHLY, FYNNEI. The data were taken from a study of response to subunit inactivated influenza vaccine. Study results and caveats: The authors proposed limited new T cell recruitment per seasonal influenza vaccination.

One entry per CDR3 protein, called by TCRdb with MiXCR from the RT-PCR reads. Here the sample spans some 540,000 distinct CDR3 sequences, approximately 20% being singletons. This sample also appeared in a second study, on T cells expressing NK-cell markers. That paper adds: The authors made TCR beta cDNA libraries by 5'RACE template switching. This switching added a universal primer site and UMIs. HCMV serostatus: seven of eight sequenced donors positive, one negative. In a few donors, dominant clonotypes made up 28.3-60.1% of CD3+CD56-NKG2C+ cells.

The source is a middle-aged man who received an inactivated influenza vaccine. Here the sequenced sample was CD4+ T cells sorted from PBMCs, taken 11 to 12 days after vaccination. V and J are TRBV2 and TRBJ2-4; possibly TRBD2 for D (6 bases). The DNA of the CDR3 is TGTGCCACCAGTTCCCAGGGACTTGCCAAAAACATTCAGTACTTC. It yields the protein CATSSQGLAKNIQYF.